This record looks at one TCR beta chain sequence and its context. The clone's antigen remains unknown. A junction boundary mismatches the germline segment, possibly from a read error. These data are taken from a study of tumor-infiltrating lymphocytes in primary liver carcinoma (dated by TCRdb to about 2017). With respect to the entire study: The five patients, three men and two women aged 30 to 69 years, had hepatocellular carcinoma (four) or combined HCC and intrahepatic cholangiocarcinoma (one). Across five regions of each liver tumor, along with adjacent normal tissue and blood, the study brought together TCRbeta repertoire sequencing, expression microarrays and whole-exome sequencing. To link TCRbeta repertoire diversity with the local molecular phenotype, the roughly 26 tumor region samples were profiled using Agilent mRNA microarrays. TCRbeta repertoire sequencing covered about 35 specimens from 5 patients: 25 tumor regions, 5 adjacent noncancerous liver tissues and 5 peripheral blood samples. Repertoires from technical replicates were highly reproducible, with mean shared-clone rates about 0.9 and correlation coefficients above 0.95. The five patients had tumors staged T1-T3 N0M0, with maximum diameters ranging from roughly 4 to 10 cm. Roughly 3.5 to 8 million productive TCRbeta reads were obtained per sample, and no significant difference in read depth was found between tissue types. Overall study outcomes, separate from this receptor: Repertoire overlap was higher between tumor regions (mean roughly 35%) than tumor-adjacent (around 17%) or tumor-blood (approximately 14%) pairs, consistent with antigen-driven expansion. Since the samples were bulk and unsorted, there was no way to compare CD4+ and CD8+ T cell repertoires. Just about 8-24% of top clones turned up in all five regions of a tumor, which suggests spatial heterogeneity among tumor-infiltrating T cells. Only 4 or 5 patients were included in the study, and the authors note that the findings should be validated in a larger study. The top 250 clones made up a significantly larger repertoire fraction in tumors than in blood (p = 0.039). Only the TCR beta chain was sequenced, which likely underestimates true repertoire diversity because unpaired alpha chains were not captured.

Without any cell sorting, total RNA and DNA were extracted together from around 20-30 mg of bulk tissue using the AllPrep DNA/RNA mini kit. Between late 2015 and 2016, five patients in China with histopathologically diagnosed primary liver carcinoma had surgical resection. At the time of sampling, the patients were treatment-naive and had chronic HBV infection. Each tumor was sampled at five spatially separated regions: the superior, inferior, left-lateral and right-lateral poles and the tumor centre. Histology showed that every tumor sample contained more than 80% viable tumor cells. Each fresh piece of tumor and adjacent tissue was cut in two, with one half stored in RNAlater at -80 degrees C and the other half sent for histology. TCRbeta-specific cDNA was reverse-transcribed from about 0.45 ug total RNA using a constant-region primer and ProtoScript II reverse transcriptase. The TCRbeta libraries were prepared through three rounds of nested multiplex PCR following a slightly modified ARM-PCR procedure. Multiplex TRBV1-TRBV30 forward primers and a Cbeta reverse primer were used in the first two PCR rounds, each of which was run for around 9 cycles. Sample barcodes and Illumina adapters were attached in a final 25-cycle PCR using Deep VentR polymerase. Before sequencing, amplicons of 200-500 bp were purified from gel using a QIAquick gel extraction kit. An Illumina HiSeq 2500 was used to sequence the TCRbeta amplicons with 250-bp paired-end reads. Per the source publication's procedure: Quality trimming of reads was performed with Trimmomatic v0.33, and paired reads were merged with FLASH v1.2.11 so that full CDR3 sequences could be recovered. V, D and J germline segments were assigned to the rearranged TCRbeta sequences using MiGEC v1.2.1b. Clonotype statistics and Shannon-Wiener diversity indices were calculated with VDJtools v1.0.0. Except for diversity analysis, only the 250 most abundant clonotypes of each sample were used in subsequent analyses to reduce sampling bias. Clones were called with MiXCR by TCRdb after fastp trimmed the public reads at Q25, and only in-frame beta chains were retained. One record per CDR3 amino acid sequence lists the most common genes and DNA. These V and J calls rely on TCRdb rather than the paper's analysis. The sample table records 120,000 or so distinct CDR3 sequences; around 62% of these occur just once. The ten biggest clones cover around 9% of the sample.

The germline V gene sets CDR1 to MGHRA and CDR2 to YSYEKL. From the cysteine up to the phenylalanine, the CDR3 has a length of 15 residues. Only CDR3 DNA is held: 45 bases, read in frame from base 1. This sequence originates from a woman between 55 and 75 years old with primary liver carcinoma and hepatitis B virus infection. The rearrangement joined TRBV4-1 to TRBJ2-1; a tentative D call is TRBD2 (5 bases match). Material: liver tumor tissue from sampling region 1. The cell subset or site label on this specimen signifies: tumor region T1, superior pole. Read as DNA, the sequence is TGTGCCAACAGCCAAGCCGAGGGCTCCTACATTGAGCAGTTCTTC. The translation is CANSQAEGSYIEQFF.